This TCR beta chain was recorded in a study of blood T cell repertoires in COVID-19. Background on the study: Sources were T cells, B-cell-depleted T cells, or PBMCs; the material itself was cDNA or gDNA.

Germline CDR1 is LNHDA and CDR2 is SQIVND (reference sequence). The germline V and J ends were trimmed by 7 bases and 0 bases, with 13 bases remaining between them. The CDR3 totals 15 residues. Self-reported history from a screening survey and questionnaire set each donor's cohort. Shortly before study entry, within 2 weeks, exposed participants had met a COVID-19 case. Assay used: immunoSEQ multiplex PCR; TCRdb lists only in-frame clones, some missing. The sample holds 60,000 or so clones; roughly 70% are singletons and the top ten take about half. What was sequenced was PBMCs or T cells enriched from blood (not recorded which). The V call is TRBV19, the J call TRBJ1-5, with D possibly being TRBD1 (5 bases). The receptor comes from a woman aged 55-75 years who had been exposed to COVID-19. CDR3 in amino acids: CASTNGDYSNQPQHF. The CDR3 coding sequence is TGTGCCAGTACCAACGGGGACTATAGCAATCAGCCCCAGCATTTT.